The 27 T cell receptor beta chains given below trace back to one sample, sequenced in a study of blood T cells in healthy people across ages. With a J-beta primer mix and a sample-barcoded 5' primer, a second PCR ran about 7 to 12 cycles. TCRdb recomputed calls from the 5' RACE reads with MiXCR, one row per CDR3 protein. The table shows about 570,000 distinct CDR3 sequences, with roughly a quarter occurring only once. The sequencing sample was made of blood. These receptors all stem from a woman in her 70s in good health.

The chain is built from TRBV7-2 and TRBJ2-1, with D hard to call. The CDR3 totals 14 residues. Germline V CDR1 and CDR2: SGHTA, FQGNSA. V was trimmed by 5 bases and J by 9 bases, leaving 17 bases between them. This chain's CDR3 is CASSHNPRVLEQFF. Here the CDR3 DNA reads TGTGCCAGCAGCCATAACCCGAGAGTACTTGAGCAGTTCTTC.

This chain uses TRBV6-5 with TRBJ2-7; D uncertain. The CDR3 spans 14 residues. V lost 0 bases and J 1 base, leaving 7 bases between the germline ends. CDR1 and CDR2 (germline): MNHEY, SVGAGI. The CDR3 DNA follows: TGTGCCAGCAGTTACTCCCGGAGTTCCTACGAGCAGTACTTC. Protein product: CASSYSRSSYEQYF.

This clonotype appeared a few times. This chain links TRBV7-2 with TRBJ2-3; D is perhaps TRBD2 (5 bases). V lost 1 base to trimming and J lost 9 bases, with 14 bases between them. The CDR3 length is 14 residues. The V gene's germline CDR1 is SGHTA and CDR2 FQGNSA. CDR3 sequence: CASSLEGRRGTQYF. The CDR3 DNA sequence: TGTGCCAGCAGCTTAGAAGGGAGACGTGGCACGCAGTATTTT.

This clonotype was seen a few times. CDR3 residues: CASSLEAGPQTGQFF. CDR3 in DNA: TGTGCCAGCAGCTTAGAGGCGGGGCCTCAGACGGGGCAGTTCTTC. V usage is TRBV7-2 and J usage is TRBJ2-1, with D possibly matching TRBD2 (6 bases). Germline-derived CDR1 and CDR2 are SGHTA and FQGNSA. The CDR3 has 15 residues. V was trimmed by 1 base and J by 12 bases, leaving 19 bases between them.

This chain uses TRBV3-1 with TRBJ2-2; D is uncertain. Looked up from germline, CDR1 is LGHDT and CDR2 is YNNKEL (reference sequence). Trimming left V 4 bases short and J 4 bases short, with 7 bases between. The CDR3 extends over 13 amino acids. The CDR3 DNA follows: TGTGCCAGCAGCCCTCGACCCACCGGGGAGCTGTTTTTT. This encodes CASSPRPTGELFF.

In DNA form, the CDR3 reads TGCAGTGCTAGGGCCGGGGAAAAACTGTTTTTT. Amino acids: CSARAGEKLFF. The chain uses TRBV20-1 and TRBJ1-4; D remains ambiguous. Germline CDR1 reads DFQATT; CDR2 reads SNEGSKA (reference sequence). The CDR3 covers 11 residues. Between the trimmed V and J ends, which lost 3 bases and 8 bases, there was a span of 7 bases.

This clonotype was found a few times. The chain combines TRBV6-1 with TRBJ1-1, with 8 nucleotides matching TRBD1. Looked up from germline, CDR1 is MNHNS and CDR2 is SASEGT. Losses at the gene ends were 2 bases for V and 2 bases for J; bases not matched to a gene: 4. CDR3 length: 15 residues. The CDR3 DNA follows: TGTGCCAGCAGTGAACCGGGACAGGCAAACACTGAAGCTTTCTTT. Translating gives CASSEPGQANTEAFF.

This clonotype occurred a few times. The CDR3: CASSQGQEHYGYTF. In DNA, the CDR3 is TGTGCCAGCAGCCAAGGCCAGGAACACTATGGCTACACCTTC. This chain uses TRBV14 with TRBJ1-2, with unresolved D. The germline CDR1 and CDR2 sequences are SGHDN and FVKESK. Trimming left V 1 base short and J 3 bases short, with 9 bases between. The CDR3 contains 14 residues.

This clonotype occurred many times. This chain uses TRBV5-1 with TRBJ2-5, with D possibly being TRBD1 or TRBD2 (5 bases each). Gene TRBJ2-7 matches the end of the DNA better, so the J call may be wrong. CDR1 is SGHRS and CDR2 is YFSETQ in the germline V gene. There are 14 residues in the CDR3. This CDR3 reads CASSLRGPTYEQYF. In DNA form, the CDR3 reads TGCGCCAGCAGCCTCCGGGGCCCGACCTACGAGCAGTACTTC.

In its sample, this clonotype was seen many times. V usage is TRBV20-1 and J usage is TRBJ2-1, with 11 bases identical to TRBD2. This CDR3 is built from 14 residues. The germline CDR1 and CDR2 sequences are DFQATT and SNEGSKA (reference sequence). V lost 6 bases to trimming and J lost 7 bases; unmatched junction nucleotides: 8. The CDR3 DNA reads TGCAGTGCCCCTCTAGCGGGGGGCCTGAATGAGCAGTTCTTC. This encodes CSAPLAGGLNEQFF.

In this sample, this clonotype turned up a few times. CDR3 sequence (DNA): TGTGCCAGCAGCTTGATCTCCTTCAACACTGAAGCTTTCTTT. Its protein is CASSLISFNTEAFF. V usage is TRBV5-4 and J usage is TRBJ1-1; D is uncertain. CDR3 length: 14 amino acids. The V and J ends lost 1 base and 2 bases respectively, with 9 bases between them. Germline CDR1 and CDR2: SGHNT and YYREEE (reference sequence).

The genes are TRBV12-3 or TRBV12-4 and TRBJ1-3; D gene uncertain. V was trimmed by 3 bases and J by 2 bases, leaving 11 bases between them. This CDR3 region has 15 residues. This CDR3 is CASSLGWGTGNTIYF. The CDR3 DNA reads TGTGCCAGCAGTTTGGGGTGGGGTACTGGAAACACCATATATTTT.

This clonotype was seen repeatedly, ten times or more. The chain joins TRBV5-1 to TRBJ2-2; 7 bases agree with TRBD1. The germline gives CDR1 SGHRS, CDR2 YFSETQ. This CDR3 spans 16 amino acids. J gave up 5 bases and V 0 bases, and 7 bases lay outside the gene matches. Written as DNA, the CDR3 is TGCGCCAGCAGCTTGGTTACAGGGGCAGGGACCGGGGAGCTGTTTTTT. Its protein is CASSLVTGAGTGELFF.

V usage is TRBV12-3 or TRBV12-4 and J usage is TRBJ1-2; D not resolved. The CDR3 sequence is 16 residues long. The V gene lost 1 base and the J gene lost 2 bases, with 14 bases spanning the gap. The CDR3 DNA follows: TGTGCCAGCAGTTTAGATCCCCGGGAGGACAACTATGGCTACACCTTC. Its translation: CASSLDPREDNYGYTF.

This clonotype was seen more than once but under ten times. DNA for the CDR3: TGCGCCAGCAGCTCACGGGCCCTCGGGGAGACCCAGTACTTC. This translates into CASSSRALGETQYF. V is TRBV5-1 and J is TRBJ2-5, with D unclear. This CDR3 spans 14 amino acids. Trimming left V 3 bases short and J 5 bases short, with 14 bases between. Germline V CDR1 and CDR2: SGHRS, YFSETQ. Together with reference TRBV5-1 and TRBJ2-5, the CDR3 gives the full variable domain: KAGVTQTPRYLIKTRGQQVTLSCSPISGHRSVSWYQQTPGQGLQFLFEYFSETQRNKGNFPGRFSGRQFSNSRSEMNVSTLELGDSALYLCASSSRALGETQYFGPGTRLLVL.

This clonotype was recorded a few times. The CDR3 carries no conserved terminal phenylalanine or tryptophan, so it likely arises from a read error. The DNA is left out, because the CDR3 cannot be placed on it with certainty; the CDR3 is given as TCRdb lists it. V gene TRBV4-1 combines with J gene TRBJ1-2; the table's D call, TRBD1, was not checked against the DNA. Both ends counted, the CDR3 spans 12 residues. In germline, CDR1 is MGHRA, CDR2 YSYEKL. This chain's CDR3 is CASSQAPFLPAL.

The chain couples TRBV11-1 to TRBJ1-1; 10 positions match TRBD1. The CDR3 is 12 residues long. V lost 5 bases to trimming and J lost 11 bases; unmatched junction nucleotides: 5. CDR1 is SGHAT and CDR2 is FQDESV in the germline V gene (reference sequence). The CDR3 is CASSPGQGVAFF. The CDR3 DNA follows: TGTGCCAGCAGCCCCGGACAGGGGGTGGCTTTCTTT.

This sequence joins TRBV29-1 and TRBJ2-1; no clear D gene. Trimming removed 7 bases from V and 6 bases from J, with 16 bases in between. This CDR3 is 13 amino acids long. Germline V lookup: CDR1 SQVTM, CDR2 ANQGSEA. CDR3 sequence reads: CSARSPLLNEQFF. The CDR3 region has the DNA TGCAGCGCCCGAAGTCCCTTACTCAATGAGCAGTTCTTC.

The chain carries TRBV15 and TRBJ2-4, with D possibly matching TRBD2 (5 bases). Germline V gene lookup returns CDR1 LNHNV and CDR2 YYDKDF (reference sequence). V was shortened by 3 bases and J by 0 bases, with 12 bases between the two germline ends. The CDR3 consists of 16 residues. The CDR3 nucleotides are TGTGCCACCAGCAGCGGGAACGTACTAGCCAAAAACATTCAGTACTTC. Translating it yields CATSSGNVLAKNIQYF.

The gene calls are TRBV11-2 and TRBJ2-3; TRBD2 matches 7 bases. Trimming at V came to 5 bases and at J to 2 bases, leaving 16 bases not matched to a gene. The CDR3 covers 18 residues. The germline V gene encodes CDR1 SGHAT and CDR2 FQNNGV. In DNA, the CDR3 is TGTGCCAGCAGCGCACGCGGAAACGGGGGGAGTTCCACAGATACGCAGTATTTT. Translated, it gives CASSARGNGGSSTDTQYF.

This clonotype was counted between two and nine times. V is TRBV7-8 and J is TRBJ2-4; 7 nucleotides agree with TRBD1. The V gene end was trimmed by 2 bases and the J gene end by 6 bases; junction bases not matched to a gene: 4. The CDR3 is 14 residues long. The germline gives CDR1 SGHVS, CDR2 FQNEAQ. This chain's CDR3 is CASSLNTGANIQYF. CDR3 DNA: TGTGCCAGCAGCTTAAATACAGGGGCAAACATTCAGTACTTC.

The V gene is TRBV2, the J gene TRBJ2-2; 8 bases line up with TRBD1. The germline V gene encodes CDR1 SNHLY and CDR2 FYNNEI. V was pared by 7 bases and J by 8 bases, with 9 bases of the junction left unmatched. This CDR3 is built from 14 residues. The DNA of the CDR3 is TGTGCCAGCAAAGGGCAGGGGGCGTCTGGGGAGCTGTTTTTT. This encodes CASKGQGASGELFF.

There are a few counts of this clonotype. This chain joins TRBV6-2 or TRBV6-3 and TRBJ2-4, with D possibly matching TRBD2 (5 bases). The CDR3 is made up of 13 amino acids. Germline CDR1 is MNHEY and CDR2 is SVGEGT. The V end was cut by 2 bases, the J end by 5 bases, with 7 bases between. CDR3 region: CASSYHGENIQYF. For the CDR3, the DNA is TGTGCCAGCAGTTACCACGGGGAAAACATTCAGTACTTC.

V gene TRBV2 combines with J gene TRBJ2-2; the D gene is possibly TRBD2 (6 bases). The germline CDR1 and CDR2 sequences are SNHLY and FYNNEI. The CDR3 length is 13 residues. Trimming stripped 0 bases from V and 11 bases from J, with 10 bases between. The CDR3 DNA reads as TGTGCCAGCAGTGAAGCGCCGGGGGTAGAGCTGTTTTTT. Translation: CASSEAPGVELFF.

V gene TRBV12-3 or TRBV12-4 combines with J gene TRBJ1-4, with a weak D call TRBD1 (5 bases). Deletions cut 1 base from V and 8 bases from J, with 11 bases between. This CDR3 has 14 residues. CDR3 nucleotide sequence: TGTGCCAGCAGTTTAGTGCGGGACGGAGAAAAACTGTTTTTT. Translation: CASSLVRDGEKLFF.

The chain employs TRBV28 and TRBJ1-4; D ambiguous. The CDR3 sequence is 12 residues long. With 2 bases removed from V and 8 bases from J, the gap between germline ends came to 6 bases. Germline values: CDR1 MDHEN, CDR2 SYDVKM. The CDR3 is CASSLRREKLFF. Written as DNA, the CDR3 is TGTGCCAGCAGTTTACGACGAGAAAAACTGTTTTTT.

This clonotype showed up just a few times. The V and J genes are TRBV24-1 and TRBJ1-4, with 7 bases identical to TRBD1. CDR1 KGHDR and CDR2 SFDVKD come from the germline V gene. This CDR3 region has 15 residues. The ends lost 3 bases at V and 5 bases at J; junction bases unmatched: 5. Here the CDR3 reads CATSDTRDRNEKLFF. CDR3 nucleotide sequence: TGTGCCACCAGTGATACCCGGGACAGAAATGAAAAACTGTTTTTT.